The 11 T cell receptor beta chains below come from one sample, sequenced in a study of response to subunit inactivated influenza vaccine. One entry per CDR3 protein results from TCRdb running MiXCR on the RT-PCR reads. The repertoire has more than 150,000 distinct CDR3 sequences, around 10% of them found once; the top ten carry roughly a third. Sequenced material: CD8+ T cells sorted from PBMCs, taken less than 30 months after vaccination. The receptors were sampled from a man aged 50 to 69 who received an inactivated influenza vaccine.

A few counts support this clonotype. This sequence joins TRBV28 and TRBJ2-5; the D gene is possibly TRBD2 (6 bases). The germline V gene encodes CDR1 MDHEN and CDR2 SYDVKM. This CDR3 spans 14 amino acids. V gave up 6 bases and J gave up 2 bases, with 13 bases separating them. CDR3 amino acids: CASSQLREQETQYF. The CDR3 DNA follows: TGTGCCAGCAGCCAACTGCGGGAACAAGAGACCCAGTACTTC.

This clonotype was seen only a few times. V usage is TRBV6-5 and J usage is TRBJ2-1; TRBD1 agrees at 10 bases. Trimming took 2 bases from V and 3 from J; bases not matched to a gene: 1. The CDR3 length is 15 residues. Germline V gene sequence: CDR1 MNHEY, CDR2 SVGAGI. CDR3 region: CASSYRDRGYNEQFF. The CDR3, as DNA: TGTGCCAGCAGTTACCGGGACAGGGGCTACAATGAGCAGTTCTTC.

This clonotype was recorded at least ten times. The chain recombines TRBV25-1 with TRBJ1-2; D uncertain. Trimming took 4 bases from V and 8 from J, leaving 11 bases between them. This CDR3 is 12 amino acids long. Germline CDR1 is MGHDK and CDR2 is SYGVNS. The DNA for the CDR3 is TGTGCCAGCAGTGCGGAATTTCGGGGCTACACCTTC. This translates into CASSAEFRGYTF.

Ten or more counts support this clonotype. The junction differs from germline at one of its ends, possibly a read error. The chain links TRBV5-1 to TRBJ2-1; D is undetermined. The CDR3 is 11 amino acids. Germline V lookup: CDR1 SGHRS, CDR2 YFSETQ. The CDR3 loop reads CASSLGNEQFF. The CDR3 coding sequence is TGTGCCAGCAGCTTAGGGAATGAGCAGTTCTTC. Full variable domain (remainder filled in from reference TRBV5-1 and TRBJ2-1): KAGVTQTPRYLIKTRGQQVTLSCSPISGHRSVSWYQQTPGQGLQFLFEYFSETQRNKGNFPGRFSGRQFSNSRSEMNVSTLELGDSALYLCASSLGNEQFFGPGTRLTVL.

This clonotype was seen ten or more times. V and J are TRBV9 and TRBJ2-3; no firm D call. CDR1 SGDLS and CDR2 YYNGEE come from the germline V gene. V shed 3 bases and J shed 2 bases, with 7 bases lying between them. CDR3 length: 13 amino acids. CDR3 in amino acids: CASSGTPTDTQYF. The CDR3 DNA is TGTGCCAGCAGCGGCACTCCCACAGATACGCAGTATTTT.

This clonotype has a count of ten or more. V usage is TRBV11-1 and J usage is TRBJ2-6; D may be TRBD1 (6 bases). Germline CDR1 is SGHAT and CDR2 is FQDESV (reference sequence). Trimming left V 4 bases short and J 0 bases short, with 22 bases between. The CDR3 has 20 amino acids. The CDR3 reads CASSSSVTGHSLSGANVLTF. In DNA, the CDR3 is TGTGCCAGCAGCTCGAGTGTTACGGGACACAGCCTCTCTGGGGCCAACGTCCTGACTTTC.

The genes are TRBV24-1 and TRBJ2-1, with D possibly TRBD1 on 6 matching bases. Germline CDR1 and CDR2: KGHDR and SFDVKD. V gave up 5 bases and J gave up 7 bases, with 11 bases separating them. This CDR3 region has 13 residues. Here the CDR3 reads CATSVRGLNEQFF. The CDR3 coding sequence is TGTGCCACCAGTGTGAGGGGGTTGAATGAGCAGTTCTTC.

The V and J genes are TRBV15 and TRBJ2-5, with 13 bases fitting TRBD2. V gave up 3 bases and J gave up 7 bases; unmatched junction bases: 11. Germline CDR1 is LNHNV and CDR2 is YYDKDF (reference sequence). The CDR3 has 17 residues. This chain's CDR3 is CATSSQTSGGLGGTQYF. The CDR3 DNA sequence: TGTGCCACCAGCAGCCAGACTAGCGGGGGGTTAGGCGGGACCCAGTACTTC.

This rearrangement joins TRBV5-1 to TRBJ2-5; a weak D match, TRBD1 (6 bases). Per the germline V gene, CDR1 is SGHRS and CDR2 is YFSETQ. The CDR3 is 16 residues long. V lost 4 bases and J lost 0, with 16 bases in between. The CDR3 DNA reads TGCGCCAGCAGCAGTTTGGGGACATGGTACCAAGAGACCCAGTACTTC. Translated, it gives CASSSLGTWYQETQYF.

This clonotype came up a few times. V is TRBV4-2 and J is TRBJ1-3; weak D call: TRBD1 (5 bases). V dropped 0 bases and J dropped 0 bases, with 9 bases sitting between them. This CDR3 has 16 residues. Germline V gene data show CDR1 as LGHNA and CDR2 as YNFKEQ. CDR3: CASSQETGLSGNTIYF. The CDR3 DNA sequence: TGTGCCAGCAGCCAAGAAACGGGACTCTCTGGAAACACCATATATTTT.

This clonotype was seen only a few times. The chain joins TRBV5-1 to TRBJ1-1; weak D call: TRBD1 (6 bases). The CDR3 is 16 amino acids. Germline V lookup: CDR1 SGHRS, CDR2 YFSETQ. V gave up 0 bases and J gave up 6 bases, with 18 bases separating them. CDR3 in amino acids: CASSLVGTGTGAEAFF. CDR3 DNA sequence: TGCGCCAGCAGCTTGGTAGGAACAGGGACGGGAGCTGAAGCTTTCTTT. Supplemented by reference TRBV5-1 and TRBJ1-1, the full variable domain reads KAGVTQTPRYLIKTRGQQVTLSCSPISGHRSVSWYQQTPGQGLQFLFEYFSETQRNKGNFPGRFSGRQFSNSRSEMNVSTLELGDSALYLCASSLVGTGTGAEAFFGQGTRLTVV.